The clone carrying this TCR beta chain showed up just a few times. No antigen is known for it. The entry originates in a study of identical twins. Study-level results: Memory repertoires lacked the insertion deficit that abundant cord blood beta clonotypes showed.

Trimming pared 4 bases from V and 15 bases from J, leaving 17 bases between. Looked up from germline, CDR1 is SGHRS and CDR2 is YFSETQ. The CDR3 has 12 residues. TCRdb ran MiXCR on the 5' RACE reads and lists one entry per CDR3 protein. The sample contains some 1,700,000 distinct CDR3 sequences, under 35% of which appear only once. Sequences were obtained from cord blood. J is TRBJ2-1 and V is TRBV5-1; no firm D call. The TCR originated in a newborn girl in good health. The CDR3 DNA follows: TGCGCCAGCAGCATCCAACTCTTGGGCCTGTTCTTC. Translation: CASSIQLLGLFF.